Listed here are 2 T cell receptor beta chains from one sample, sequenced in a study of cytomegalovirus exposure and HLA in healthy donors. Use of 60 Vbeta and 13 Jbeta primers characterized the PCR. Assay used: immunoSEQ multiplex PCR; TCRdb lists only in-frame clones, some missing. In total, the table holds approximately 80,000 clones. Sequencing used PBMCs. These receptors were obtained from a man in his late teens or twenties in good health and CMV-seropositive.

The V call is TRBV5-4, the J call TRBJ2-5, with D possibly matching TRBD1 (5 bases). Trimming shortened V by 0 bases and J by 3 bases, and 9 bases separated the two germline ends. Germline CDR1 and CDR2: SGHNT and YYREEE (reference sequence). The CDR3 length is 14 residues. CDR3 sequence (DNA): TGTGCCAGCAGCTTGGCCGGCAGGGAAGAGACCCAGTACTTC. This encodes CASSLAGREETQYF.

The V gene is TRBV19, the J gene TRBJ1-5; TRBD1 might be the D (6 bases). The CDR3 has 14 amino acids. Trimming took off 6 bases at V and 1 base at J, with 10 bases between the two ends. Germline V gene data show CDR1 as LNHDA and CDR2 as SQIVND (reference sequence). CDR3 DNA sequence: TGTGCCAGTAGCACCCAGGGGAGCAATCAGCCCCAGCATTTT. This sequence encodes CASSTQGSNQPQHF.